Reported below is one TCR beta chain. This sample is part of a study of blood T cell repertoires in COVID-19. Overall study: Collection of acute and convalescent COVID-19 samples took place in the United States, Italy and Spain. The cDNA or gDNA used as material had been derived from T cells, B-cell-depleted T cells, or PBMCs.

As processed by the authors: The authors estimated nucleated cell counts from reference gene primer amplification. The method was immunoSEQ multiplex PCR; TCRdb's version includes in-frame clones alone and lacks a portion of them. The V and J calls and clone size were taken over from that table, and D and trimming were inferred from the DNA. The table includes tens of thousands of clones, roughly 80% detected once. Sequencing was performed on peripheral blood. This TCR was recovered from a human donor in a cohort sampled during active COVID-19.

The CDR3 region is CASSSGQGAPYEQYF. The CDR3 DNA reads as TGTGCCAGCAGTTCGGGACAGGGGGCGCCGTACGAGCAGTACTTC. This chain uses TRBV6-5 with TRBJ2-7; the match to TRBD1 covers 12 bases. The junction had 5 bases not matched to a gene; V was cut back by 4 bases and J by 4 bases. The CDR3 contains 15 residues. Germline CDR1 reads MNHEY; CDR2 reads SVGAGI.